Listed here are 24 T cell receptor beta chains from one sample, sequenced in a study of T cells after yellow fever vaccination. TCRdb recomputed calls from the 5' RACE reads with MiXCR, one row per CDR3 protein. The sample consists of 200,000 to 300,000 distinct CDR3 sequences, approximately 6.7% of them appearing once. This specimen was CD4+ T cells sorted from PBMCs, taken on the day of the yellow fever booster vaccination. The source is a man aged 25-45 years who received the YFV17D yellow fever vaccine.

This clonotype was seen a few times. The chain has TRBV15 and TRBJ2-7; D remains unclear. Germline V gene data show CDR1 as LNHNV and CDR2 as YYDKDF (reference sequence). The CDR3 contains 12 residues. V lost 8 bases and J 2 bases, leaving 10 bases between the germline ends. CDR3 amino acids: CATRAGTYEQYF. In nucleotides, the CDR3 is TGTGCCACCCGTGCAGGTACCTACGAGCAGTACTTC.

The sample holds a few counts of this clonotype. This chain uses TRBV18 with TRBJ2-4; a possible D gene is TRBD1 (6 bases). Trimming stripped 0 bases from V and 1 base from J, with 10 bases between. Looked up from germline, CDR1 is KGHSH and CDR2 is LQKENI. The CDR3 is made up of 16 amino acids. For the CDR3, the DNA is TGTGCCAGCTCACCACCGGGGGCTCTCGCCAAAAACATTCAGTACTTC. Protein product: CASSPPGALAKNIQYF.

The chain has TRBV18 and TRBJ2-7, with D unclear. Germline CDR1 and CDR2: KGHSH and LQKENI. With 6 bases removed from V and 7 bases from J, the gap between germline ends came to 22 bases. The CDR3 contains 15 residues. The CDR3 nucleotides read TGTGCCAGCTCCTCCGGACCGACGCAATATGTAGAGCAGTACTTC. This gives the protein CASSSGPTQYVEQYF.

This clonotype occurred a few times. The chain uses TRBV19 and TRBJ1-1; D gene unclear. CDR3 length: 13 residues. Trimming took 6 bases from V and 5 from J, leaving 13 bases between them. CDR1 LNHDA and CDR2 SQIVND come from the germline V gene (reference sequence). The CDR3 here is CASSREGRTEAFF. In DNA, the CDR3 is TGTGCCAGTAGCCGAGAGGGTCGAACTGAAGCTTTCTTT.

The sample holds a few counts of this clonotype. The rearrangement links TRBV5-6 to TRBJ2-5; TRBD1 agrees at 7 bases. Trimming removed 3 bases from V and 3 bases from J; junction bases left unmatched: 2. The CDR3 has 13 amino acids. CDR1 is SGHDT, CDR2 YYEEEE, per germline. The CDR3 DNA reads TGTGCCAGCAGCTGGGGGACAGAAGAGACCCAGTACTTC. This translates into CASSWGTEETQYF. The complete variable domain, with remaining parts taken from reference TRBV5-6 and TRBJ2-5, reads DAGVTQSPTHLIKTRGQQVTLRCSPKSGHDTVSWYQQALGQGPQFIFQYYEEEERQRGNFPDRFSGHQFPNYSSELNVNALLLGDSALYLCASSWGTEETQYFGPGTRLLVL.

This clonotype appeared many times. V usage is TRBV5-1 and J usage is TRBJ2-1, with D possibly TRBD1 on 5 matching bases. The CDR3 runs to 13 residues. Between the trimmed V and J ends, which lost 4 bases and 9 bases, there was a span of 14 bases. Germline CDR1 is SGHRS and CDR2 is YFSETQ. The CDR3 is CASSPGGAAEQFF. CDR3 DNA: TGCGCCAGCAGCCCGGGTGGGGCGGCTGAGCAGTTCTTC.

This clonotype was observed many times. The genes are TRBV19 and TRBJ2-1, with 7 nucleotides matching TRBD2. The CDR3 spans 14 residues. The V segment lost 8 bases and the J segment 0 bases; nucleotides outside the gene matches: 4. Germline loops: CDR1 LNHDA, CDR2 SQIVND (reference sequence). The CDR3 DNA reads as TGTGCCAGTGGGCGGGAGAACTCCTACAATGAGCAGTTCTTC. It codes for CASGRENSYNEQFF.

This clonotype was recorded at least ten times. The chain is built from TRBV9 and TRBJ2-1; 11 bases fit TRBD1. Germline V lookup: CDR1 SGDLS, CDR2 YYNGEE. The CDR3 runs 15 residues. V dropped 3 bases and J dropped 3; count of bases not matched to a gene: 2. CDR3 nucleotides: TGTGCCAGCAGCGCCGGGACAGGGGGCTACAATGAGCAGTTCTTC. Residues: CASSAGTGGYNEQFF.

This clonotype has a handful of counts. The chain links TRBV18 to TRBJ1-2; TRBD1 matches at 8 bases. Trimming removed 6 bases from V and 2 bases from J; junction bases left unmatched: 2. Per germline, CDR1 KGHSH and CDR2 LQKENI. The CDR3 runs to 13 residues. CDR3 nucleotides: TGTGCCAGCTCCCGACAGGGGAACTATGGCTACACCTTC. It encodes CASSRQGNYGYTF.

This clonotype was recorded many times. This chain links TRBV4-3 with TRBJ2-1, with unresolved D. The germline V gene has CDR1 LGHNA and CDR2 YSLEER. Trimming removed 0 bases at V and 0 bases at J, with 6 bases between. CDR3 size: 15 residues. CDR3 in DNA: TGCGCCAGCAGCCAAGATTTCGGCTCCTACAATGAGCAGTTCTTC. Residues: CASSQDFGSYNEQFF.

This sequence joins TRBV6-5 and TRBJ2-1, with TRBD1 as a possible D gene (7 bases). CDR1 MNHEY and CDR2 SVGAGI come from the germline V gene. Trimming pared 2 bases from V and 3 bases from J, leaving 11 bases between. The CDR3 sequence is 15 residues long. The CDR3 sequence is CASSYGQGGYNEQFF. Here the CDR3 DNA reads TGTGCCAGCAGTTACGGGCAGGGGGGCTACAATGAGCAGTTCTTC.

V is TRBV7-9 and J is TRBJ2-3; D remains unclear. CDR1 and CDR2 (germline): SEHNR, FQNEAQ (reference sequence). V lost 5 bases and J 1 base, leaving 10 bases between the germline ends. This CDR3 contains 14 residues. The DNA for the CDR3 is TGTGCCAGCAGCACGAGGAGCGGCACAGATACGCAGTATTTT. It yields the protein CASSTRSGTDTQYF. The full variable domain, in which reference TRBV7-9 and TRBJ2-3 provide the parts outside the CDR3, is DTGVSQNPRHKITKRGQNVTFRCDPISEHNRLYWYRQTLGQGPEFLTYFQNEAQLEKSRLLSDRFSAERPKGSFSTLEIQRTEQGDSAMYLCASSTRSGTDTQYFGPGTRLTVL.

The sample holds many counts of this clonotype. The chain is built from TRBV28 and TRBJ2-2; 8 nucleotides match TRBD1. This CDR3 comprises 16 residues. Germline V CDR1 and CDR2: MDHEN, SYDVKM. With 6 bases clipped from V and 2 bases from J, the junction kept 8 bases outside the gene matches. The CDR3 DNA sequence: TGTGCCAGCAGCGCTTCTGGGACAGGCAACACCGGGGAGCTGTTTTTT. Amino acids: CASSASGTGNTGELFF.

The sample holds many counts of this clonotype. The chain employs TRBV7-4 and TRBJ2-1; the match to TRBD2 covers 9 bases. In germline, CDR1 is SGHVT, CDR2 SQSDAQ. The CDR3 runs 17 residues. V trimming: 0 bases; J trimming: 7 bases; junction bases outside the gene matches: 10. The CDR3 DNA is TGTGCCAGCAGCTTAGCCTTGGGTAGCGGGGGAGGGAATGAGCAGTTCTTC. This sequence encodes CASSLALGSGGGNEQFF.

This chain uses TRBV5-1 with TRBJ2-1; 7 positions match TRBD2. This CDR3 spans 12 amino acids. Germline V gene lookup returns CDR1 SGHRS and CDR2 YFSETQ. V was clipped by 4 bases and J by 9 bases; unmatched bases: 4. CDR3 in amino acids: CASSEPGGEQFF. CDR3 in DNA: TGCGCCAGCAGCGAACCGGGGGGTGAGCAGTTCTTC.

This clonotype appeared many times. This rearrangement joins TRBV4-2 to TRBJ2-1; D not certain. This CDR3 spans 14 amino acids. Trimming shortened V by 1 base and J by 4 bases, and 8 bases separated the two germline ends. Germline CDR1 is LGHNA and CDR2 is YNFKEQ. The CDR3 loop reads CASSQVVLYNEQFF. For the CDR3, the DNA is TGTGCCAGCAGCCAAGTTGTGCTATACAATGAGCAGTTCTTC.

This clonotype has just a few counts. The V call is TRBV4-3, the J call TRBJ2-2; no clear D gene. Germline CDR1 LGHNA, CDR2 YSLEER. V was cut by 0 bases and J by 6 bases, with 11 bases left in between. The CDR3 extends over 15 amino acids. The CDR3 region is CASSQDLLRSGELFF. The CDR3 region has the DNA TGCGCCAGCAGCCAAGATCTCTTACGGTCCGGGGAGCTGTTTTTT.

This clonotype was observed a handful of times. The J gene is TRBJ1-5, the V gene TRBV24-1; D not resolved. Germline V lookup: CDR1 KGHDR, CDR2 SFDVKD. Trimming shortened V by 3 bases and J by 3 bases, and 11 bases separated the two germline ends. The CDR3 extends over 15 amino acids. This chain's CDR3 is CATSDRSPINQPQHF. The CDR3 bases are TGTGCCACCAGTGATCGGTCCCCGATCAATCAGCCCCAGCATTTT.

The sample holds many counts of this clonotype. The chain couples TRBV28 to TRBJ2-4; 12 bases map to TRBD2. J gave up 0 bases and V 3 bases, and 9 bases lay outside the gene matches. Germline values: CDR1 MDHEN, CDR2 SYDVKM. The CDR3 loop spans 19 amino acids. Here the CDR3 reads CASSFPTSGRIGAKNIQYF. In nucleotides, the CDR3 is TGTGCCAGCAGTTTTCCCACTAGCGGGAGGATTGGAGCCAAAAACATTCAGTACTTC.

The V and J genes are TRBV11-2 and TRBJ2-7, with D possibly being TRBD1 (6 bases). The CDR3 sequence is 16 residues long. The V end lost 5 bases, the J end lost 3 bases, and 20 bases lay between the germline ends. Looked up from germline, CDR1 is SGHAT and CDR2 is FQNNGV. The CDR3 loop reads CASSTFRGQRLYEQYF. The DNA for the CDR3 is TGTGCCAGCAGCACGTTTCGCGGACAGAGACTCTACGAGCAGTACTTC.

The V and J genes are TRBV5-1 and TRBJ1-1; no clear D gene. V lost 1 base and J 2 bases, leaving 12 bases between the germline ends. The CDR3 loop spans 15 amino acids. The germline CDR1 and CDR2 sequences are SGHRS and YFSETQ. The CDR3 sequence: CASSLFLGGNTEAFF. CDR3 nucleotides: TGCGCCAGCAGCTTGTTCCTGGGAGGAAACACTGAAGCTTTCTTT.

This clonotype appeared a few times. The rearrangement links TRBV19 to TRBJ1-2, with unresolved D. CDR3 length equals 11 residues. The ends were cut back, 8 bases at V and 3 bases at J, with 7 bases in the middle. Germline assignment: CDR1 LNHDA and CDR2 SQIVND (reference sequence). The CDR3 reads CASGSHYGYTF. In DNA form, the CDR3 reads TGTGCCAGTGGGTCCCACTATGGCTACACCTTC.

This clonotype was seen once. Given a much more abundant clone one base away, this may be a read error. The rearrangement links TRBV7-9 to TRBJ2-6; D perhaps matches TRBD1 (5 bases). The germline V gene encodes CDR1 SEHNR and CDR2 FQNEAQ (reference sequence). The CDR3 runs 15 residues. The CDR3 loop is CASSPQSSGANILTF. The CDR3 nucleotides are TGTGCCAGCAGCCCGCAGAGCTCTGGGGCCAACATCCTGACTTTC.

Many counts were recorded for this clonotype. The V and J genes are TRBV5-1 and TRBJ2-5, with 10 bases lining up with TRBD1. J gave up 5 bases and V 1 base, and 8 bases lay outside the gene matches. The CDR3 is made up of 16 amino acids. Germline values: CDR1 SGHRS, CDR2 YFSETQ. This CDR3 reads CASSLSTGGSGETQYF. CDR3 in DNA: TGCGCCAGCAGCTTGTCGACAGGGGGCAGCGGGGAGACCCAGTACTTC.